The source of this T cell receptor beta chain is a study of blood T cell repertoires in COVID-19 (dated by TCRdb to the early 2020s). Background for the entire study: Collaborator samples came from the United States, Italy and Spain and covered acute and convalescent phases of COVID-19. The prospective study material was composed of cDNA or gDNA derived from T cells, B-cell-depleted T cells, or PBMCs. Subjects who had been exposed to COVID-19, were actively infected with it, or had recovered from it provided the deeply sampled blood TCRbeta repertoires that made up the dataset. A freely available public database, intended as a resource for researchers studying the immune response to SARS-CoV-2, is where the repertoires were released. The samples were drawn from two sources: the first 160 participants of the ongoing ImmuneRACE study, and fewer than 1,500 subjects contributed by 6 global collaborators. A de-identified subject ID, COVID-19 status, age in years and sex were almost always included in the sample metadata. Where available, HLA class I and class II types were taken from metadata supplied by the sample provider and were not determined by assay-based typing.

As to this clone: Which antigen it targets is not known. Base qualities are not at hand, and no much larger clone is one base apart.

The immunoSEQ Assay, a bias-controlled multiplex PCR, was used to amplify TCRbeta CDR3 regions from genomic DNA. On the authors' methods: The number of nucleated cells in each sample was estimated by amplification of reference gene primers within the assay. Sequence reads were collapsed and filtered to measure the absolute abundance of every unique TCRbeta CDR3 rearrangement. For each sample, productive Simpson clonality was calculated as the square root of Simpson's diversity index over productive rearrangements. Drawn from immuneACCESS, this table holds only the in-frame rearrangements with V and J called that TCRdb kept. Clones are partly lost; checked studies trace under half to an unresolved V gene and leave the rest unexplained. V, J and clone size were drawn from that table, and D and trimming were deduced from the DNA. Recorded for this sample are about 290,000 clones; under 90% of them occurred a single time. 1.5% to 2% of the sample is in the top ten clones.

CDR1 and CDR2 are read off the germline V gene as MNHEY and SVGAGI. The CDR3 contains 15 residues, cysteine and phenylalanine counted. Only the CDR3 DNA stays, 45 bases, in frame from base 1. V lost 2 bases and J lost 0 bases; the stretch between them is 7 bases long. Paper-wide results and their limitations: The amount of clinical and demographic metadata varied by source and participant and was provided uncurated.

Participants in the prospective study were aged about 18 to 90 years, lived in 24 United States geographic areas, and enrolled through a virtual design. Cohort assignment in the prospective study relied on participant-reported clinical history from a screening survey and a study questionnaire. ImmuneRACE Cohort 3 recovered participants were defined by two consecutive negative NP/OP PCR tests, healthcare professional clearance, or symptom resolution. Each participant in the prospective study had whole blood, serum and a nasopharyngeal or oropharyngeal swab collected by mobile phlebotomists. Prospective study participants could optionally give additional blood draws and questionnaires over an approximately 2-month period. Blood samples from the prospective study were shipped frozen or at room temperature prior to DNA extraction.

The sequencing input was PBMCs or T cells enriched from blood (not recorded which). The chain links TRBV6-5 with TRBJ1-4; TRBD1 is perhaps the D gene, given 5 matching bases. This receptor was obtained from a woman aged 35 to 49 who had recovered from COVID-19. CDR3 reads: CASSYGDSTNEKLFF. The bases read TGTGCCAGCAGTTACGGGGACTCAACTAATGAAAAACTGTTTTTT.